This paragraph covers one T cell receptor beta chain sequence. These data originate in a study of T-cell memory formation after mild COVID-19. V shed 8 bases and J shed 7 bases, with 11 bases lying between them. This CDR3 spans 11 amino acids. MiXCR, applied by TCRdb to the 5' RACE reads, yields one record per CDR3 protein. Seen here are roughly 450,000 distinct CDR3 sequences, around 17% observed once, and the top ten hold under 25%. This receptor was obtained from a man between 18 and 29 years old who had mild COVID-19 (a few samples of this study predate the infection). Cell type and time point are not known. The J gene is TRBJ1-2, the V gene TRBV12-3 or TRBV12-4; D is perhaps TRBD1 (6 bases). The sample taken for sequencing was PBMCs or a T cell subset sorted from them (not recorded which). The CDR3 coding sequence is TGTGCCAGCGTCGGGGGCCGTGGCTACACCTTC. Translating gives CASVGGRGYTF.